This T cell receptor beta chain was observed in a study of sequential checkpoint blockade in melanoma. Looking at the study overall: DNA from 70 to 95 pretreatment tumor samples underwent TCRβ immunosequencing. Roughly 20 patients had matched tumor biopsies before treatment and at week 13 after nivolumab or ipilimumab alone. The study's findings and limits: Clinical benefit was about 30 times likelier when tumor T-cell fraction and clonality increased. Mutational load did not correlate with tumor T-cell fraction or clonality.

Described treatment: randomized to nivolumab then ipilimumab (arm A) or the reverse (arm B). Method: immunoSEQ multiplex PCR; TCRdb's copy keeps in-frame clones and lacks some. Of roughly 3,000 clones in the sample, roughly 23% were seen once. A remark on this clone: Its antigen is as yet unknown.

The CDR3 is 19 amino acids. Germline CDR1 and CDR2: MNHGY and SAAAGT. The ends lost 2 bases at V and 1 base at J; junction bases unmatched: 13. The source material was tumor tissue (inferred from file names), sampled from a patient given nivolumab and ipilimumab in sequence. V and J are TRBV6-8 and TRBJ1-4; 7 bases agree with TRBD1. The TCR comes from a human donor with melanoma. The CDR3 protein is CASSYTYPGGLVTNEKLFF. The CDR3 bases are TGTGCCAGCAGTTACACCTACCCAGGGGGTTTGGTAACTAATGAAAAACTGTTTTTT.